This T cell receptor (beta chain) was sequenced for a study of T cells expressing NK-cell markers. The CDR3 extends over 11 amino acids. Germline V gene lookup returns CDR1 SQVTM and CDR2 ANQGSEA. Points on this clonotype: Its antigen is undetermined.

From the 5' RACE reads, TCRdb lists one entry per CDR3 protein and no DNA. Recorded for this sample: some 110,000 distinct CDR3 sequences. Overall study results and limits: HCMV specificity of the expanded NKG2C+ T cell clones was not established.

The chain joins TRBV29-1 to TRBJ2-1. Material: blood T cells: a sorted CD56 or NKG2C T cell subset, CD4+ or CD8+ T cells, or bulk PBMC T cells (not recorded which). The receptor comes from a woman aged 18-70 years in good health. CDR3: CSVRHYNEQFF.